One and the same sample provided the 5 T cell receptor beta chains below, sequenced in a study of T-cell memory formation after mild COVID-19. TCRdb re-called the 5' RACE reads with MiXCR, one entry per CDR3 protein. This table has some 190,000 distinct CDR3 sequences, 16% appearing once. The sequenced material came from PBMCs or a T cell subset sorted from them (not recorded which). The receptors come from an adult woman who had mild COVID-19 (a few samples of this study predate the infection). Cell type and time point are not known.

In its sample, this clonotype was seen many times. The chain uses TRBV19 and TRBJ2-3, with a tentative D call TRBD2 (6 bases). Trimming pared 4 bases from V and 6 bases from J, leaving 11 bases between. Germline CDR1 reads LNHDA; CDR2 reads SQIVND (reference sequence). The CDR3 spans 13 residues. The CDR3 DNA sequence: TGTGCCAGTAGTAGGGGACTGTCGGATACGCAGTATTTT. This codes for CASSRGLSDTQYF. The full variable domain, in which reference TRBV19 and TRBJ2-3 provide the parts outside the CDR3, is DGGITQSPKYLFRKEGQNVTLSCEQNLNHDAMYWYRQDPGQGLRLIYYSQIVNDFQKGDIAEGYSVSREKKESFPLTVTSAQKNPTAFYLCASSRGLSDTQYFGPGTRLTVL.

This clonotype came up many times. The chain couples TRBV12-3 or TRBV12-4 to TRBJ2-7; 8 nucleotides line up with TRBD1. The trim removed 5 bases at V and 2 bases at J, leaving 5 bases unmatched. CDR3 length: 14 residues. Here the CDR3 reads CASSPDRAAYEQYF. The CDR3, as DNA: TGTGCCAGCAGTCCGGACAGGGCGGCCTACGAGCAGTACTTC.

This clonotype was seen a handful of times. This chain joins TRBV10-2 and TRBJ2-1, with 10 bases that match TRBD1. There are 14 residues in the CDR3. Germline CDR1 is WSHSY and CDR2 is SAAADI. V was pared by 5 bases and J by 7 bases, with 5 bases of the junction left unmatched. The CDR3 protein is CASSWGQGRNEQFF. The CDR3 DNA follows: TGCGCCAGCAGTTGGGGACAGGGGAGGAATGAGCAGTTCTTC.

This clonotype was seen more than once but under ten times. This chain uses TRBV25-1 with TRBJ2-7; the D is unclear. This CDR3 has 13 amino acids. Trimming pared 2 bases from V and 2 bases from J, leaving 7 bases between. Germline V gene sequence: CDR1 MGHDK, CDR2 SYGVNS. The CDR3 sequence: CASSETDPYEQYF. The CDR3 DNA reads as TGTGCCAGCAGTGAAACAGATCCCTACGAGCAGTACTTC.

The chain uses TRBV5-5 and TRBJ2-7, with 11 bases aligning to TRBD2. Germline V CDR1 and CDR2: SGHKS, YYEKEE (reference sequence). The V gene end was trimmed by 3 bases and the J gene end by 0 bases; junction bases not matched to a gene: 2. The CDR3 length is 15 residues. This CDR3 reads CASSSGTSGSYEQYF. The CDR3 coding sequence is TGTGCCAGCAGCTCCGGGACTAGCGGCTCCTACGAGCAGTACTTC. Using reference TRBV5-5 and TRBJ2-7 for the parts outside the CDR3, the full variable domain is DAGVTQSPTHLIKTRGQQVTLRCSPISGHKSVSWYQQVLGQGPQFIFQYYEKEERGRGNFPDRFSARQFPNYSSELNVNALLLGDSALYLCASSSGTSGSYEQYFGPGTRLTVT.